This passage covers 3 T cell receptor beta chains from one sample sequenced in a study of lymphopenia after photon versus proton radiotherapy. Sequenced by immunoSEQ multiplex PCR; TCRdb stores in-frame clones only, minus some. The profile covers roughly 25,000 clones, with over 80% appearing a single time and 15% to 20% taken by the ten largest. Sequencing was performed on peripheral blood, taken from a patient treated with photon-based radiotherapy. The receptors shown here come from a man in his forties or fifties with gastric cancer.

This chain uses TRBV5-1 with TRBJ2-5, with TRBD1 identical over 9 bases. The trim removed 5 bases at V and 5 bases at J, leaving 10 bases unmatched. Germline assignment: CDR1 SGHRS and CDR2 YFSETQ. The CDR3 is 15 amino acids. CDR3 residues: CASRDTGQGSETQYF. CDR3 DNA: TGCGCCAGCAGAGACACGGGACAGGGAAGCGAGACCCAGTACTTC.

V gene TRBV30 combines with J gene TRBJ1-1, with no clear D. The CDR3 has 12 residues. The V and J ends lost 7 bases and 0 bases respectively, with 9 bases between them. Germline CDR1 and CDR2: GTSNPN and SVGIG (reference sequence). The DNA of the CDR3 is TGTGCCTCCCTCACCGTGAACACTGAAGCTTTCTTT. Translation gives CASLTVNTEAFF.

V and J are TRBV18 and TRBJ2-5; D may correspond to TRBD1 or TRBD2 (5 bases each). Germline V gene lookup returns CDR1 KGHSH and CDR2 LQKENI. V lost 3 bases and J lost 2, with 13 bases in between. The CDR3 length is 15 residues. The CDR3 coding sequence is TGTGCCAGCTCACCCTCGCAGGGACCACAAGAGACCCAGTACTTC. Translation gives CASSPSQGPQETQYF. Full variable domain (remainder filled in from reference TRBV18 and TRBJ2-5): NAGVMQNPRHLVRRRGQEARLRCSPMKGHSHVYWYRQLPEEGLKFMVYLQKENIIDESGMPKERFSAEFPKEGPSILRIQQVVRGDSAAYFCASSPSQGPQETQYFGPGTRLLVL.